Presented here are 20 T cell receptor beta chains from one specimen sequenced in a study of blood T cells in healthy people across ages. A sample-barcoded 5' primer and a J-beta primer mix were used in a second PCR of roughly 7 to 11 cycles. TCRdb redid the calling of the 5' RACE reads with MiXCR, one entry per CDR3 protein. The table includes more than 800,000 distinct CDR3 sequences, 35% to 50% detected once. Sequenced: blood. The receptors here all came from a woman in her sixties in good health.

The chain combines TRBV20-1 with TRBJ2-3; TRBD2 agrees at 11 bases. The CDR3 has 16 amino acids. Trimming removed 0 bases from V and 2 bases from J; junction bases left unmatched: 4. The germline V gene encodes CDR1 DFQATT and CDR2 SNEGSKA (reference sequence). The CDR3 region has the DNA TGCAGTGCTAGAGAAAGTAGCGGGGGGGTCACAGATACGCAGTATTTT. Protein product: CSARESSGGVTDTQYF.

The table lists this clonotype with a few counts. The rearrangement uses TRBV6-4 and TRBJ2-6, with D unresolved. The germline gives CDR1 MRHNA, CDR2 SNTAGT. Trimming took off 0 bases at V and 1 base at J, with 7 bases between the two ends. The CDR3 spans 16 residues. The CDR3 nucleotides are TGTGCCAGCAGTGACTCTAGGGATTCTGGGGCCAACGTCCTGACTTTC. It codes for CASSDSRDSGANVLTF.

This clonotype has just one count. J is TRBJ2-7 and V is TRBV29-1; no clear D. CDR3 size: 16 residues. CDR1 is SQVTM and CDR2 is ANQGSEA in the germline V gene. V was pared by 0 bases and J by 6 bases, with 21 bases between. The CDR3 here is CSVEDWAPGLGGEQYF. The DNA of the CDR3 is TGCAGCGTTGAAGATTGGGCACCGGGCCTAGGTGGCGAGCAGTACTTC.

The genes are TRBV6-2 or TRBV6-3 and TRBJ2-7, with D perhaps matching TRBD2 (6 bases). The germline V gene encodes CDR1 MNHEY and CDR2 SVGEGT. CDR3 size: 13 residues. V lost 7 bases and J 3 bases, leaving 13 bases between the germline ends. The CDR3 DNA follows: TGTGCCAGCAACCAGGGACTTAACTACGAGCAGTACTTC. Encoded protein: CASNQGLNYEQYF.

The rearrangement links TRBV28 to TRBJ1-1; 7 positions agree with TRBD1. Trimming at V came to 10 bases and at J to 8 bases, leaving 7 bases not matched to a gene. The CDR3 runs 11 residues. Germline-derived CDR1 and CDR2 are MDHEN and SYDVKM. The CDR3 DNA reads TGTGCCACGACAGGGCTCAGCGAAGCTTTCTTT. Protein sequence: CATTGLSEAFF.

A word on this clonotype: The junction shows a germline mismatch at one end, possibly a read error. This chain connects TRBV11-2 to TRBJ2-1; no definite D call. The CDR3 totals 13 residues. Germline CDR1 is SGHAT and CDR2 is FQNNGV. CDR3 sequence reads: CARSSASFDEQFF. The CDR3, as DNA: TGTGCCCGCAGCTCGGCTAGTTTCGATGAGCAGTTCTTC.

This clonotype was detected only a few times. The rearrangement links TRBV4-1 to TRBJ2-1; TRBD2 matches at 8 bases. Germline CDR1 and CDR2: MGHRA and YSYEKL. CDR3 size: 18 residues. After removal of 0 bases from V and 2 bases from J, the junction contained 9 bases not matched to a gene. Written as DNA, the CDR3 is TGCGCCAGCAGCCAAGAAAGGGGGGCCGGGAGGGCCTACAATGAGCAGTTCTTC. Translated, it gives CASSQERGAGRAYNEQFF.

This chain joins TRBV10-3 and TRBJ1-6, with a possible D match to TRBD1 (5 bases). CDR1 and CDR2 (germline): ENHRY, SYGVKD. The CDR3 contains 16 residues. Trimming took off 2 bases at V and 8 bases at J, with 16 bases between the two ends. The CDR3 nucleotides read TGTGCCATCAGTGAGAGGGGTGACACGCCCTATTCACCCCTCCACTTT. It specifies CAISERGDTPYSPLHF.

This clonotype was detected a few times. The CDR3 coding sequence is TGTGCCAGCAGCGCCGCTCAGGGGTCATATACGCAGTATTTT. Its protein product is CASSAAQGSYTQYF. The chain recombines TRBV12-3 or TRBV12-4 with TRBJ2-3; possible D gene TRBD1, 6 bases. V lost 6 bases and J 7 bases, leaving 17 bases between the germline ends. The CDR3 is made up of 14 amino acids.

This clonotype appeared a few times. The rearrangement joins TRBV4-2 to TRBJ2-7, with TRBD2 matching 8 bases. CDR3 length: 14 amino acids. J lost 6 bases, V lost 0 bases, and 4 bases had no gene match. Germline V gene lookup returns CDR1 LGHNA and CDR2 YNFKEQ. The CDR3 region is CASSQDGTSAEQYF. CDR3 nucleotide sequence: TGTGCCAGCAGCCAAGATGGGACTAGTGCCGAGCAGTACTTC.

This clonotype appeared a few times. V and J are TRBV29-1 and TRBJ2-5; 10 bases match TRBD2. The ends lost 3 bases at V and 2 bases at J; junction bases unmatched: 3. This CDR3 has 14 residues. Germline CDR1 reads SQVTM; CDR2 reads ANQGSEA. The CDR3 nucleotides read TGCAGCGTTGATAGGACTAGCGGTCAAGAGACCCAGTACTTC. It translates to CSVDRTSGQETQYF.

This clonotype was observed a few times. This sequence joins TRBV10-3 and TRBJ1-2, with D tentatively TRBD1 (5 bases). V lost 0 bases, J lost 3 bases, and 14 bases lay in between. The CDR3 loop spans 16 amino acids. Germline values: CDR1 ENHRY, CDR2 SYGVKD. CDR3 loop: CAISESLGPEHYGYTF. The CDR3 DNA follows: TGTGCCATCAGTGAGTCGTTGGGACCCGAGCACTATGGCTACACCTTC.

In its sample, this clonotype was seen a few times. The chain joins TRBV6-5 to TRBJ2-7, with 8 bases that match TRBD2. In germline, CDR1 is MNHEY, CDR2 SVGAGI. The CDR3 spans 14 residues. Trimming took 10 bases from V and 6 from J; bases not matched to a gene: 14. CDR3 sequence (DNA): TGTGCCACCTCGCCCAGCGGGAGTCTTAGCGAGCAGTACTTC. As protein: CATSPSGSLSEQYF.

The chain employs TRBV2 and TRBJ2-5, with unresolved D. Germline CDR1 and CDR2: SNHLY and FYNNEI. There are 13 residues in the CDR3. The V end lost 8 bases, the J end lost 5 bases, and 15 bases lay between the germline ends. This CDR3 is CASGRAIFETQYF. In nucleotides, the CDR3 is TGTGCCAGCGGTCGGGCAATTTTCGAGACCCAGTACTTC.

The rearrangement joins TRBV6-1 to TRBJ2-3, with 9 bases matching TRBD2. The germline gives CDR1 MNHNS, CDR2 SASEGT. The length of the CDR3 is 14 residues. J lost 5 bases, V lost 2 bases, and 2 bases had no gene match. Here the CDR3 reads CASSESGGRDTQYF. CDR3 nucleotide sequence: TGTGCCAGCAGTGAAAGCGGGGGGCGAGATACGCAGTATTTT.

The rearrangement links TRBV20-1 to TRBJ2-3; no reliable D call. The CDR3 is 14 amino acids. The V gene lost 0 bases and the J gene lost 0 bases, with 7 bases spanning the gap. Germline assignment: CDR1 DFQATT and CDR2 SNEGSKA (reference sequence). CDR3 DNA sequence: TGCAGTGCTAGAGACCTGACTAGCACAGATACGCAGTATTTT. Residues: CSARDLTSTDTQYF.

The CDR3 protein is CSAGLGDTQYF. CDR3 nucleotides: TGCAGTGCTGGGTTGGGGGATACGCAGTATTTT. The chain recombines TRBV20-1 with TRBJ2-3; D not certain. The CDR3 sequence is 11 residues long. V lost 5 bases and J 6 bases, leaving 9 bases between the germline ends. CDR1 DFQATT and CDR2 SNEGSKA come from the germline V gene (reference sequence).

The chain has TRBV29-1 and TRBJ2-6; D gene ambiguous. Germline V gene sequence: CDR1 SQVTM, CDR2 ANQGSEA. V was pared by 4 bases and J by 0 bases, with 7 bases between. The CDR3 is made up of 14 amino acids. The CDR3 DNA reads as TGCAGCGTTGTCGTATCCTCTGGGGCCAACGTCCTGACTTTC. Translation gives CSVVVSSGANVLTF.

The chain recombines TRBV7-6 with TRBJ2-7; TRBD2 aligns across 10 bases. V lost 1 base to trimming and J lost 4 bases; unmatched junction nucleotides: 4. The CDR3 spans 15 residues. The germline CDR1 and CDR2 sequences are SGHVS and FNYEAQ. The CDR3 loop is CASSLGSSGSYEQYF. The CDR3 coding sequence is TGTGCCAGCAGCTTAGGTTCTAGCGGGAGTTACGAGCAGTACTTC.

The chain recombines TRBV20-1 with TRBJ2-4; weak D call: TRBD1 (6 bases). The DNA matches TRBJ2-5 better at its end, which makes the J call doubtful. The CDR3 is 14 amino acids. Germline-derived CDR1 and CDR2 are DFQATT and SNEGSKA (reference sequence). The CDR3 DNA reads as TGCAGTGCTCCTAGGGCGACAGGCCAAGAGACCCAGTACTTC. Translated, it gives CSAPRATGQETQYF.